This record covers a single TCR beta chain. Its antigen is not identified. This record comes from a study of early T cells in non-severe SARS-CoV-2 infection. Individual cDNA molecules were tagged with unique molecular identifiers. MiXCR was run by TCRdb on the 5' RACE reads, yielding one entry per CDR3 protein. Of 30,000 or so distinct CDR3 sequences detected, 3% to 5% appear once; the ten largest clones hold roughly 8.2%. Study-level findings and limits: Matching against VDJdb likely underestimated virus-specific expansions, favoring anti-spike CD8.

The clonotype comes from an adult who was a healthcare worker with PCR-confirmed SARS-CoV-2 infection or an uninfected control (not recorded which). Sequencing was performed on whole blood.

DNA of the CDR3: TGTGCCAGCATTAGGGGGGCGAGGAACACTGAAGCTTTCTTT. Encoded protein: CASIRGARNTEAFF. The J gene is TRBJ1-1, the V gene TRBV6-5; possible D gene TRBD1, 6 bases. This CDR3 has 14 amino acids. Germline CDR1 and CDR2: MNHEY and SVGAGI. V was cut by 7 bases and J by 1 base, with 13 bases left in between.